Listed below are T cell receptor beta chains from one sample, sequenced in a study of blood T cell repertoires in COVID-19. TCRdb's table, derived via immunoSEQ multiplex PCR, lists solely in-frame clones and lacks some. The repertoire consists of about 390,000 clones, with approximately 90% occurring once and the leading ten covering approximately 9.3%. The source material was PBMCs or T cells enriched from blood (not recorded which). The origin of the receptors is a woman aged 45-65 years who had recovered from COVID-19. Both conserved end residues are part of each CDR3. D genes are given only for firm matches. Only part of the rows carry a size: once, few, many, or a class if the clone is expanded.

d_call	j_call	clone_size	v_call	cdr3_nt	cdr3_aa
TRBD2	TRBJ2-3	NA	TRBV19	TGTGCCAGTAGCCTAGGTCTGGGGGGGGCAGATACGCAGTATTTT	CASSLGLGGADTQYF
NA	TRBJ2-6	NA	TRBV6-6	TGTGCCAGCAGTTTAGGAGCTGGGGCCAACGTCCTGACTTTC	CASSLGAGANVLTF
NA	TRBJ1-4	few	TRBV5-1	TGCGCCAGCAGCTTGGAAGGGAGGGAAAAACTGTTTTTT	CASSLEGREKLFF
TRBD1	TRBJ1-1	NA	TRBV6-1	TGTGCCAGCAGTGAAGGACAGGGGGCGGGAGCTTTCTTT	CASSEGQGAGAFF
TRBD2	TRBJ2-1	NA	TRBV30	TGTGCCTGGAGGCGGGGGACCTACAATGAGCAGTTCTTC	CAWRRGTYNEQFF
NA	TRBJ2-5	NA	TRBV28	TGTGCCAGCAGTTTTAACCGGGGAGAGACCCAGTACTTC	CASSFNRGETQYF
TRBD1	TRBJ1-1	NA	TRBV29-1	TGCAGCGTCCGACAGGGGGCCTCTGAAGCTTTCTTT	CSVRQGASEAFF
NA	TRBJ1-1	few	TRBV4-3	TGCGCCAGCAGCCAAGTAGGAGGGCGCGGGGAAGTGAACAGCAAACTGAACACTGAAGCTTTCTTT	CASSQVGGRGEVNSKLNTEAFF
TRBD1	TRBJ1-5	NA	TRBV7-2	TGTGCCAGCAGCTTGGGGACAGGTAGCAATCAGCCCCAGCATTTT	CASSLGTGSNQPQHF
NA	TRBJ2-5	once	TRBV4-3	TGCGCCAGCAGCCAAGAAAGGGGCGGGGCCCAAGAGACCCAGTACTTC	CASSQERGGAQETQYF
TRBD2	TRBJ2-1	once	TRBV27	TGTGCCAGCAGGAGCGGGGGGGCTTCCTACAATGAGCAGTTCTTC	CASRSGGASYNEQFF
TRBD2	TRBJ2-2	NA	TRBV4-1	TGCGCCAGCAGCCAGAAACCGGGACTAGCGGAGACCGGGGAGCTGTTTTTT	CASSQKPGLAETGELFF
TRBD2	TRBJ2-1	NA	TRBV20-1	TGCAGTGCTAGTGGGAGCGGGGATTTGAATGAGCAGTTCTTC	CSASGSGDLNEQFF
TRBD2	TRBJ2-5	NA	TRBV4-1	TGCGCCAGCAGCCAAGCGGCTAGCGGAGGAGAGACCCAGTACTTC	CASSQAASGGETQYF
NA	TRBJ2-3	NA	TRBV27	TGTGCCACCAAGTTGTCTGCGGGCACAGATACGCAGTATTTT	CATKLSAGTDTQYF
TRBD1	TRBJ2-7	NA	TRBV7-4	TGTGCCCCCTTCTATATTCAGGGGGCCTCCTACGAGCAGTACTTC	CAPFYIQGASYEQYF
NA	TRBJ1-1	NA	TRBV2	TGTGCCAGCAGGGAGGGAAACACTGAAGCTTTCTTT	CASREGNTEAFF
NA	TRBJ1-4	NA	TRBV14	TGTGCCAGCAGCCAAGGAAGCCTCCGGGAAAAACTGTTTTTT	CASSQGSLREKLFF
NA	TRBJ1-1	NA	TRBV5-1	TGCGCCAGCAGCTTGGTAGGGGGACGGAACACTGAAGCTTTCTTT	CASSLVGGRNTEAFF
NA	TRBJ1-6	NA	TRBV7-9	TGTGCCAGCAGCTCTGCCGGGACAAAAACAAATTCACCCCTCCACTTT	CASSSAGTKTNSPLHF